A single sample is the source of the 20 T cell receptor beta chains below, sequenced in a study of T cell repertoires in cytomegalovirus infection. TCRdb fed the reads into MiXCR, producing one record per CDR3 protein. The data show about 450,000 distinct CDR3 sequences, with under 40% seen just once and roughly 13% held by the top ten. Source material: PBMCs. The receptors originated from a human donor in good health (CMV status not recorded). Some clones in this sample may be carry-over from other donors' samples.

This clonotype was picked up many times. The chain couples TRBV7-6 to TRBJ2-7; 9 bases map to TRBD2. The CDR3 length is 16 residues. V trimming: 3 bases; J trimming: 0 bases; junction bases outside the gene matches: 6. The germline V gene has CDR1 SGHVS and CDR2 FNYEAQ. This CDR3 is CASSFVAGESSYEQYF. The CDR3 DNA follows: TGTGCCAGCAGCTTCGTAGCGGGGGAGAGCTCCTACGAGCAGTACTTC.

This clonotype was counted between two and nine times. The chain recombines TRBV5-6 with TRBJ1-6; D is perhaps TRBD1 (6 bases). Trimming removed 2 bases from V and 7 bases from J, with 10 bases in between. Germline V CDR1 and CDR2: SGHDT, YYEEEE. This CDR3 has 14 residues. In DNA form, the CDR3 reads TGTGCCAGCAGCTTATCAGGGGTGAATTCACCCCTCCACTTT. Its protein is CASSLSGVNSPLHF.

The genes are TRBV5-5 and TRBJ1-3; TRBD1 is a possible D gene (5 bases). V lost 0 bases, J lost 4 bases, and 17 bases lay in between. CDR1 is SGHKS, CDR2 YYEKEE, per germline (reference sequence). This CDR3 region has 17 residues. This CDR3 is CASSLEVWGGLGNTIYF. CDR3 DNA sequence: TGTGCCAGCAGCTTGGAGGTTTGGGGGGGTCTCGGAAACACCATATATTTT.

This clonotype appeared a few times. This chain connects TRBV6-6 to TRBJ1-2; TRBD1 might be the D (5 bases). V was trimmed by 4 bases and J by 2 bases, leaving 14 bases between them. CDR1 and CDR2 (germline): MNHNY, SVGAGI (reference sequence). The CDR3 sequence is 15 residues long. Here the CDR3 reads CASSLNVRGNYGYTF. In nucleotides, the CDR3 is TGTGCCAGCAGTTTAAATGTTAGGGGCAACTATGGCTACACCTTC.

This clonotype showed up just a few times. The chain uses TRBV6-2 or TRBV6-3 and TRBJ1-1; D ambiguous. CDR1 and CDR2 from the germline V gene are MNHEY and SVGEGT. The CDR3 covers 17 residues. Trimming pared 5 bases from V and 0 bases from J, leaving 19 bases between. CDR3 bases: TGTGCCAGCAGTGTACCCGTGGATAGATTTATGAACACTGAAGCTTTCTTT. It yields the protein CASSVPVDRFMNTEAFF.

The chain is built from TRBV6-5 and TRBJ2-3; D possibly uses TRBD1 or TRBD2 (6 bases each). This CDR3 contains 15 residues. The germline gives CDR1 MNHEY, CDR2 SVGAGI. Trimming left V 6 bases short and J 2 bases short, with 15 bases between. CDR3 sequence reads: CASSLRGTVTDTQYF. The CDR3, as DNA: TGTGCCAGCAGCCTTAGGGGGACTGTCACAGATACGCAGTATTTT.

This clonotype has at least ten counts. This chain connects TRBV6-1 to TRBJ1-5; tentatively, D is TRBD1 (6 bases). Germline CDR1 reads MNHNS; CDR2 reads SASEGT. The V and J ends lost 6 bases and 0 bases respectively, with 24 bases between them. The CDR3 runs 19 residues. Here the CDR3 DNA reads TGTGCCAGCAGCCCCAGGCAGGGACATCGCGCCAATAGCAATCAGCCCCAGCATTTT. This gives the protein CASSPRQGHRANSNQPQHF.

This clonotype showed up many times. The genes are TRBV7-2 and TRBJ1-2; 9 bases match TRBD1. V was pared by 5 bases and J by 7 bases, with 5 bases of the junction left unmatched. Looked up from germline, CDR1 is SGHTA and CDR2 is FQGNSA. This CDR3 contains 13 residues. This CDR3 is CASSADRGGGYTF. CDR3 nucleotides: TGTGCCAGCAGCGCCGACAGGGGGGGTGGCTACACCTTC.

The chain carries TRBV29-1 and TRBJ1-1; maybe TRBD1 (6 bases). Germline CDR1 and CDR2: SQVTM and ANQGSEA. Trimming pared 4 bases from V and 1 base from J, leaving 13 bases between. The CDR3 sequence is 14 residues long. The CDR3 sequence is CSVGGGGPNTEAFF. The CDR3 DNA reads TGCAGCGTTGGAGGGGGGGGACCGAACACTGAAGCTTTCTTT.

This clonotype was counted a single time. This chain uses TRBV4-1 with TRBJ2-1, with D perhaps matching TRBD1 (5 bases). The V end was cut by 0 bases, the J end by 6 bases, with 15 bases between. The CDR3 totals 16 residues. CDR1 is MGHRA, CDR2 YSYEKL, per germline. This CDR3 is CASSQDFRAGINEQFF. The CDR3 DNA reads as TGCGCCAGCAGCCAAGATTTTCGGGCAGGGATCAATGAGCAGTTCTTC.

This chain joins TRBV11-2 and TRBJ1-2, with TRBD1 as a possible D gene (5 bases). Germline V gives CDR1 SGHAT, CDR2 FQNNGV. V was cut by 7 bases and J by 4 bases, with 13 bases left in between. This CDR3 comprises 13 residues. CDR3 bases: TGTGCCAGCAAACCTGGGGGTCCCTATGGCTACACCTTC. Protein: CASKPGGPYGYTF.

This clonotype occurred once. The chain combines TRBV7-6 with TRBJ1-4; 8 nucleotides agree with TRBD1. This CDR3 contains 15 residues. Germline-derived CDR1 and CDR2 are SGHVS and FNYEAQ. V shed 6 bases, J shed 11 bases, and the junction held 14 bases outside the gene matches. This CDR3 reads CASSKTGATGDKLFF. The CDR3 DNA reads as TGTGCCAGCAGTAAGACAGGGGCGACCGGCGACAAACTGTTTTTT.

V usage is TRBV5-6 and J usage is TRBJ1-5; D gene uncertain. V lost 5 bases to trimming and J lost 6 bases, with 9 bases between them. Germline CDR1 SGHDT, CDR2 YYEEEE. This CDR3 is 12 amino acids long. The CDR3 nucleotides read TGTGCCAGCAGTTCGTCGGGTCAGCCCCAGCATTTT. It specifies CASSSSGQPQHF.

The chain joins TRBV15 to TRBJ1-5; D is ambiguous. Germline CDR1 LNHNV, CDR2 YYDKDF (reference sequence). CDR3 size: 17 residues. Trimming stripped 2 bases from V and 1 base from J, with 15 bases between. CDR3 amino acids: CATSRKGIGQSNQPQHF. Written as DNA, the CDR3 is TGTGCCACCAGCAGAAAAGGGATCGGGCAGAGCAATCAGCCCCAGCATTTT.

This clonotype was seen a few times. The chain has TRBV28 and TRBJ2-7; 7 bases line up with TRBD1. Germline assignment: CDR1 MDHEN and CDR2 SYDVKM. V shed 6 bases, J shed 4 bases, and the junction held 12 bases outside the gene matches. The CDR3 length is 15 residues. The CDR3, as DNA: TGTGCCAGCAGACCCGGGACAGCCGACGGATACGAGCAGTACTTC. It translates to CASRPGTADGYEQYF.

Many counts were recorded for this clonotype. The chain has TRBV4-1 and TRBJ1-1; the D is unclear. Germline V gene sequence: CDR1 MGHRA, CDR2 YSYEKL. Between the trimmed V and J ends, which lost 0 bases and 6 bases, there was a span of 20 bases. The CDR3 sequence is 17 residues long. CDR3 amino acids: CASSQDRRRGRNPEAFF. The CDR3 region has the DNA TGCGCCAGCAGCCAAGATAGGCGGCGGGGTAGGAATCCTGAAGCTTTCTTT.

This chain uses TRBV2 with TRBJ2-3; D gene unclear. The CDR3 is 15 amino acids. With 5 bases removed from V and 0 bases from J, the gap between germline ends came to 12 bases. Germline-derived CDR1 and CDR2 are SNHLY and FYNNEI. The CDR3 region has the DNA TGTGCCAGCAGTCTCTCGTACCTCAGCACAGATACGCAGTATTTT. Encoded protein: CASSLSYLSTDTQYF.

The chain recombines TRBV24-1 with TRBJ2-5; TRBD2 agrees at 10 bases. This CDR3 is built from 13 residues. J was trimmed by 3 bases and V by 6 bases; bases with no gene match: 0. Germline V gene sequence: CDR1 KGHDR, CDR2 SFDVKD. This CDR3 reads CATSTSGEETQYF. DNA of the CDR3: TGTGCCACCAGTACTAGCGGGGAAGAGACCCAGTACTTC.

The V gene is TRBV4-2, the J gene TRBJ1-6; D unclear. Germline V CDR1 and CDR2: LGHNA, YNFKEQ. This CDR3 has 15 amino acids. Trimming removed 4 bases at V and 3 bases at J, with 10 bases between. The CDR3 spells CASSPPRDYNSPLHF. The CDR3 DNA reads as TGTGCCAGCAGCCCCCCGAGGGACTATAATTCACCCCTCCACTTT.

This clonotype was detected many times. The chain has TRBV12-3 or TRBV12-4 and TRBJ2-1; D not resolved. Trimming pared 4 bases from V and 5 bases from J, leaving 3 bases between. CDR3 length equals 11 residues. CDR3 in DNA: TGTGCCAGCAGTTCTCACAATGAGCAGTTCTTC. It is translated as CASSSHNEQFF.